This TCR beta chain was documented in a study of Graves' ophthalmopathy and Graves' hyperthyroidism. Study information: No treatment had been given when peripheral blood was collected at initial diagnosis.

A 10 ml volume of fresh peripheral blood provided the PBMCs. RNA transcripts were the template, and TCR beta CDR3 regions were amplified from them. Second-round multiplex PCR came after first-round RT-PCR with HTBI primers. TCRdb redid the calling of the multiplex PCR reads with MiXCR, one entry per CDR3 protein. The repertoire consists of around 26,000 distinct CDR3 sequences, with 45% to 60% occurring once and the leading ten covering 5% to 8.5%. The CDR3 sequence is 14 residues long. The germline gives CDR1 SGHTA, CDR2 FQGTGA. With V trimmed by 5 bases and J by 4 bases, 5 bases remained unmatched. This clonotype was counted many times. What it binds is unknown. Study results and limitations: In predicting ophthalmopathy progression, the model reached roughly 71% sensitivity and around 72% specificity. Most clonotypes expanded in thyroid above 0.001 frequency were present in blood too.

This rearrangement joins TRBV7-3 to TRBJ1-1; 9 bases fit TRBD1. This TCR was recovered from an adult woman with stable Graves' hyperthyroidism. The sample was peripheral blood. The CDR3 here is CASSPTGGITEAFF. In DNA form, the CDR3 reads TGTGCCAGCAGCCCTACAGGGGGCATCACTGAAGCTTTCTTT.